The next 30 T cell receptor beta chains were all read from a single sample in a study of T cells in localized non-small cell lung cancer. Clones were sequenced by immunoSEQ multiplex PCR, and TCRdb holds only the in-frame ones, with some missing. The repertoire holds 100,000 to 150,000 clones, with approximately 88% as singletons. The sample in question was peripheral blood, obtained before any cancer treatment. The receptors come from a female donor at least 60 years old with stage I lung adenocarcinoma.

V gene TRBV18 combines with J gene TRBJ2-3; weak D call: TRBD1 (7 bases). With 2 bases removed from V and 0 bases from J, the gap between germline ends came to 12 bases. Germline CDR1 is KGHSH and CDR2 is LQKENI. The CDR3 has 16 residues. CDR3 sequence: CASSPKTGTSTDTQYF. The CDR3 bases are TGTGCCAGCTCACCAAAGACAGGGACTAGCACAGATACGCAGTATTTT.

This clone turned up a few times. The gene calls are TRBV4-1 and TRBJ2-1; TRBD2 is a possible D gene (6 bases). Trimming pared 0 bases from V and 9 bases from J, leaving 18 bases between. The CDR3 consists of 16 residues. From germline, CDR1 is MGHRA and CDR2 YSYEKL. As DNA, the CDR3 is TGCGCCAGCAGCCAAGAAGAACGGGAGCCTGGCATTGAGCAGTTCTTC. This sequence encodes CASSQEEREPGIEQFF.

The chain couples TRBV9 to TRBJ1-1; D is uncertain. Germline V gene lookup returns CDR1 SGDLS and CDR2 YYNGEE. Trimming took 2 bases from V and 7 from J, leaving 12 bases between them. This CDR3 is 13 amino acids long. The chain's CDR3 is CASSVEEHSEAFF. The CDR3 DNA reads as TGTGCCAGCAGCGTCGAGGAACACAGTGAAGCTTTCTTT.

This chain connects TRBV25-1 to TRBJ1-2; TRBD1 agrees at 9 bases. The CDR3 runs 14 residues. V trimming: 6 bases; J trimming: 2 bases; junction bases outside the gene matches: 4. Germline CDR1 MGHDK, CDR2 SYGVNS. This CDR3 is CASSPGQGNYGYTF. The CDR3 DNA reads as TGTGCCAGCAGCCCCGGACAGGGGAACTATGGCTACACCTTC.

The rearrangement links TRBV30 to TRBJ2-1; no clear D gene. V was pared by 1 base and J by 6 bases, with 7 bases between. The germline CDR1 and CDR2 sequences are GTSNPN and SVGIG (reference sequence). The CDR3 is 12 amino acids. The chain's CDR3 is CAWSALGNEQFF. In nucleotides, the CDR3 is TGTGCCTGGAGTGCATTGGGCAATGAGCAGTTCTTC.

V is TRBV6-5 and J is TRBJ1-1; 7 bases fit TRBD1. Germline values: CDR1 MNHEY, CDR2 SVGAGI. The V gene end was trimmed by 4 bases and the J gene end by 5 bases; junction bases not matched to a gene: 4. The CDR3 consists of 13 residues. The CDR3: CASSSTGRTEAFF. The CDR3, as DNA: TGTGCCAGCAGTTCGACAGGGAGGACTGAAGCTTTCTTT.

This clone was seen a single time. The J gene is TRBJ1-4, the V gene TRBV2; D possibly corresponds to TRBD1 (6 bases). Germline V lookup: CDR1 SNHLY, CDR2 FYNNEI. The ends were cut back, 3 bases at V and 2 bases at J, with 7 bases in the middle. CDR3 length equals 14 residues. CDR3 loop: CASSDQGTNEKLFF. CDR3 nucleotides: TGTGCCAGCAGTGACCAGGGGACTAATGAAAAACTGTTTTTT.

The chain carries TRBV9 and TRBJ1-3; possible D gene TRBD1, 5 bases. V lost 0 bases, J lost 3 bases, and 7 bases lay in between. The CDR3 loop spans 14 amino acids. The germline CDR1 and CDR2 sequences are SGDLS and YYNGEE. CDR3 sequence: CASSVDQGGNTIYF. The CDR3 nucleotides read TGTGCCAGCAGCGTAGACCAGGGTGGAAACACCATATATTTT.

For the CDR3, the DNA is TGTGCCAGCAGTCATAGCGGGAGTGGGCAGTTCTTC. It codes for CASSHSGSGQFF. The J gene is TRBJ2-1, the V gene TRBV27; TRBD2 agrees at 9 bases. With 5 bases clipped from V and 12 bases from J, the junction kept 5 bases outside the gene matches. Germline V CDR1 and CDR2: MNHEY, SMNVEV (reference sequence). The CDR3 spans 12 residues.

J is TRBJ1-4 and V is TRBV30; the match to TRBD1 covers 9 bases. CDR1 GTSNPN and CDR2 SVGIG come from the germline V gene (reference sequence). There are 13 residues in the CDR3. The trim removed 6 bases at V and 7 bases at J, leaving 6 bases unmatched. The CDR3 DNA reads TGTGCCTGTCCGGGACAGGGAAGTGAAAAACTGTTTTTT. Amino acid sequence: CACPGQGSEKLFF.

The J gene is TRBJ2-7, the V gene TRBV2; D not certain. Deletions cut 4 bases from V and 10 bases from J, with 11 bases between. The CDR3 extends over 11 amino acids. CDR1 and CDR2 (germline): SNHLY, FYNNEI. The chain's CDR3 is CASSGLGRQYF. In DNA form, the CDR3 reads TGTGCCAGCAGTGGACTGGGTAGACAGTACTTC. Drawing the rest from reference TRBV2 and TRBJ2-7, the complete variable domain is EPEVTQTPSHQVTQMGQEVILRCVPISNHLYFYWYRQILGQKVEFLVSFYNNEISEKSEIFDDQFSVERPDGSNFTLKIRSTKLEDSAMYFCASSGLGRQYFGPGTRLTVT.

The chain couples TRBV11-2 to TRBJ1-4; D unclear. Germline V gives CDR1 SGHAT, CDR2 FQNNGV. The V and J ends lost 6 bases and 6 bases respectively, with 17 bases between them. This CDR3 is built from 15 residues. Here the CDR3 DNA reads TGTGCCAGCAGGGAGAGCTTTAGGAGGGATGAAAAACTGTTTTTT. It specifies CASRESFRRDEKLFF.

The gene calls are TRBV7-9 and TRBJ2-7; D possibly uses TRBD1 or TRBD2 (5 bases each). The CDR3 runs 13 residues. The germline gives CDR1 SEHNR, CDR2 FQNEAQ (reference sequence). V lost 6 bases, J lost 5 bases, and 14 bases lay in between. The CDR3 nucleotides read TGTGCCAGCAGTCCTGTCGGGGCCGACGAGCAGTACTTC. Residues: CASSPVGADEQYF.

DNA for the CDR3: TGTGCCAGCAGCCTCCTCCGGGACCCATACAATGAGCAGTTCTTC. Translated: CASSLLRDPYNEQFF. V gene TRBV11-2 combines with J gene TRBJ2-1; D assignment may be TRBD1 or TRBD2 (5 bases each). V was trimmed by 5 bases and J by 4 bases, leaving 15 bases between them. Looked up from germline, CDR1 is SGHAT and CDR2 is FQNNGV. The CDR3 runs 15 residues.

This rearrangement joins TRBV5-5 to TRBJ1-5; D unclear. V was pared by 2 bases and J by 4 bases, with 7 bases between. The CDR3 is 13 amino acids. CDR1 SGHKS and CDR2 YYEKEE come from the germline V gene (reference sequence). The CDR3 loop is CASSLMGNQPQHF. The DNA for the CDR3 is TGTGCCAGCAGCTTAATGGGTAATCAGCCCCAGCATTTT.

The chain recombines TRBV5-1 with TRBJ2-1; TRBD2 aligns across 10 bases. The length of the CDR3 is 20 residues. Germline CDR1 and CDR2: SGHRS and YFSETQ. Unmatched junction bases numbered 25, after V lost 4 bases and J lost 9 bases. This chain's CDR3 is CASSLSEEREGLVRVSEQFF. The CDR3 coding sequence is TGCGCCAGCAGCCTTTCCGAAGAGCGGGAGGGACTGGTTAGGGTTAGTGAGCAGTTCTTC. Supplemented by reference TRBV5-1 and TRBJ2-1, the full variable domain reads KAGVTQTPRYLIKTRGQQVTLSCSPISGHRSVSWYQQTPGQGLQFLFEYFSETQRNKGNFPGRFSGRQFSNSRSEMNVSTLELGDSALYLCASSLSEEREGLVRVSEQFFGPGTRLTVL.

This clone was found once. This chain joins TRBV6-6 and TRBJ2-7; 9 bases line up with TRBD1. The J segment lost 2 bases and the V segment lost 6 bases, leaving 8 bases of the junction unmatched. This CDR3 is 15 amino acids long. The germline CDR1 and CDR2 sequences are MNHNY and SVGAGI (reference sequence). CDR3 sequence: CASSPGQGIAYEQYF. The CDR3 nucleotides read TGTGCCAGCAGCCCCGGACAGGGGATTGCCTACGAGCAGTACTTC.

The J gene is TRBJ2-5, the V gene TRBV20-1; D gene unclear. Germline values: CDR1 DFQATT, CDR2 SNEGSKA (reference sequence). The CDR3 extends over 11 amino acids. V was pared by 3 bases and J by 4 bases, with 6 bases between. CDR3 amino acids: CSARGSETQYF. In DNA form, the CDR3 reads TGCAGTGCTAGGGGCTCAGAGACCCAGTACTTC.

The gene calls are TRBV4-2 and TRBJ2-7; D is unresolved. The CDR3 is 13 residues long. V gave up 0 bases and J gave up 3 bases, with 6 bases separating them. CDR1 LGHNA and CDR2 YNFKEQ come from the germline V gene. CDR3 residues: CASSQELGYEQYF. The DNA for the CDR3 is TGTGCCAGCAGCCAAGAATTGGGCTACGAGCAGTACTTC.

The V call is TRBV2, the J call TRBJ2-2; D is uncertain. V lost 6 bases and J lost 2, with 7 bases in between. The CDR3 has 13 amino acids. CDR1 is SNHLY and CDR2 is FYNNEI in the germline V gene. The CDR3 sequence: CASRTQNTGELFF. The CDR3, as DNA: TGTGCCAGCAGAACTCAAAACACCGGGGAGCTGTTTTTT.

This CDR3 is CASRVGATNEKLFF. In DNA, the CDR3 is TGTGCCAGCAGGGTGGGGGCAACTAATGAAAAACTGTTTTTT. The gene calls are TRBV2 and TRBJ1-4; D might be TRBD1 (5 bases). The CDR3 has 14 residues. V was trimmed by 6 bases and J by 0 bases, leaving 8 bases between them. Germline CDR1 and CDR2: SNHLY and FYNNEI. The full variable domain, rest sourced from reference TRBV2 and TRBJ1-4, is EPEVTQTPSHQVTQMGQEVILRCVPISNHLYFYWYRQILGQKVEFLVSFYNNEISEKSEIFDDQFSVERPDGSNFTLKIRSTKLEDSAMYFCASRVGATNEKLFFGSGTQLSVL.

CDR3: CASSETVGTEAFF. The CDR3 region has the DNA TGTGCCAGCAGTGAGACCGTAGGTACTGAAGCTTTCTTT. V and J are TRBV6-6 and TRBJ1-1; D unresolved. Trimming pared 5 bases from V and 5 bases from J, leaving 12 bases between. Germline V CDR1 and CDR2: MNHNY, SVGAGI (reference sequence). The CDR3 has 13 residues.

This chain links TRBV28 with TRBJ2-1; TRBD2 matches at 7 bases. The CDR3 is 15 residues long. With V trimmed by 4 bases and J by 9 bases, 12 bases remained unmatched. CDR1 is MDHEN and CDR2 is SYDVKM in the germline V gene. The DNA of the CDR3 is TGTGCCAGCAGTTCACCCGGCGGGAGAAGTTCTGAGCAGTTCTTC. It yields the protein CASSSPGGRSSEQFF.

J is TRBJ2-7 and V is TRBV7-4, with 7 bases fitting TRBD2. The CDR3 length is 15 residues. Trimming at V came to 1 base and at J to 5 bases, leaving 8 bases not matched to a gene. Germline lookup yields CDR1 SGHVT and CDR2 SQSDAQ. CDR3 residues: CASSLGGRVDDEQYF. The CDR3 region has the DNA TGTGCCAGCAGCTTAGGTGGGAGGGTTGACGACGAGCAGTACTTC.

The chain combines TRBV6-6 with TRBJ2-7; the match to TRBD2 covers 7 bases. CDR3 size: 14 residues. The V gene end was trimmed by 7 bases and the J gene end by 4 bases; junction bases not matched to a gene: 10. CDR1 and CDR2 from the germline V gene are MNHNY and SVGAGI (reference sequence). The CDR3 DNA sequence: TGTGCCAGCATTGCGGGAGTTTGGGTTTACGAGCAGTACTTC. As protein: CASIAGVWVYEQYF.

The chain is built from TRBV5-4 and TRBJ2-7; TRBD2 matches 7 bases. Germline CDR1 SGHNT, CDR2 YYREEE (reference sequence). V lost 4 bases, J lost 0 bases, and 7 bases stayed unmatched. The CDR3 length is 15 residues. Here the CDR3 reads CASSPLPSGSYEQYF. The CDR3 nucleotides are TGTGCCAGCAGCCCCCTTCCTAGCGGCTCCTACGAGCAGTACTTC.

The CDR3 DNA follows: TGTGCCAGCAAAATAGACAGGCTGATTAATCAGCCCCAGCATTTT. Translated, it gives CASKIDRLINQPQHF. The chain joins TRBV2 to TRBJ1-5; possible D gene TRBD1, 6 bases. Germline V gene lookup returns CDR1 SNHLY and CDR2 FYNNEI. V lost 7 bases, J lost 4 bases, and 17 bases lay in between. This CDR3 spans 15 amino acids. The whole variable domain, remainder taken from reference TRBV2 and TRBJ1-5, is EPEVTQTPSHQVTQMGQEVILRCVPISNHLYFYWYRQILGQKVEFLVSFYNNEISEKSEIFDDQFSVERPDGSNFTLKIRSTKLEDSAMYFCASKIDRLINQPQHFGDGTRLSIL.

The chain employs TRBV2 and TRBJ2-5, with D perhaps TRBD1 or TRBD2 (5 bases each). CDR3 length equals 13 residues. Germline V lookup: CDR1 SNHLY, CDR2 FYNNEI. V was trimmed by 5 bases and J by 1 base, leaving 8 bases between them. The DNA for the CDR3 is TGTGCCAGCAGTCCGGGGCCCCAAGAGACCCAGTACTTC. Its translation is CASSPGPQETQYF.

V usage is TRBV25-1 and J usage is TRBJ2-1; D is possibly TRBD2 (6 bases). Per the germline V gene, CDR1 is MGHDK and CDR2 is SYGVNS. CDR3 length: 17 residues. Between the trimmed V and J ends, which lost 1 base and 6 bases, there was a span of 19 bases. The CDR3 DNA reads as TGTGCCAGCAGTGAATTGATCGGTAGCGGAGAGGTCAATGAGCAGTTCTTC. It yields the protein CASSELIGSGEVNEQFF.

The gene calls are TRBV7-9 and TRBJ2-7; the D gene could be TRBD1 or TRBD2 (5 bases each). CDR1 and CDR2 (germline): SEHNR, FQNEAQ (reference sequence). V lost 2 bases to trimming and J lost 1 base, with 12 bases between them. This CDR3 has 15 amino acids. As DNA, the CDR3 is TGTGCCAGCAGCTTATACGGGGCCGGGTCCTACGAGCAGTACTTC. Protein sequence: CASSLYGAGSYEQYF.